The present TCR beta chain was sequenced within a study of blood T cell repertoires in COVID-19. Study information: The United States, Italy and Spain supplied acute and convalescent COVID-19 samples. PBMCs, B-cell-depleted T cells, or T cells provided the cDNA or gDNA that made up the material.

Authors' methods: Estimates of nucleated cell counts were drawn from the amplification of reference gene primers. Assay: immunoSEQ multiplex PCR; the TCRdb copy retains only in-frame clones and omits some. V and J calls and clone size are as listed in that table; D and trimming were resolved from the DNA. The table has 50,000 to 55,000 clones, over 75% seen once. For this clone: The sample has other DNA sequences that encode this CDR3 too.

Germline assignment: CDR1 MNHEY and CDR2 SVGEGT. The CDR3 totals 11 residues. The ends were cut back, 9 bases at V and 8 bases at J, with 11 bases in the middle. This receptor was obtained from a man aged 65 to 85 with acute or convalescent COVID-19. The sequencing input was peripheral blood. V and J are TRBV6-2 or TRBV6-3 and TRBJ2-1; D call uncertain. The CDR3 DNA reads TGTGCCAGTAGCCAAAGCCATGAGCAGTTCTTC. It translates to CASSQSHEQFF.